This entry lists 12 T cell receptor beta chains sequenced from one sample in a study of vaccination and CD4 T cells after COVID-19 (dated by TCRdb to 2022 to 2024). Which antigens these TCRs recognize remains unknown. Reading the label with the study, this specimen's treatment or condition is: roughly nine-day PBMC culture with coronavirus spike peptide pools or control peptides (ViraFEST assay). The method was PCR. Sequencing took place on an Illumina iSeq 100. DNA from cultured CD4+ T cells was subjected to TCR sequencing with the Oncomine TCR Beta short-read assay at the Johns Hopkins FTIC core. The raw public reads went through TCRdb reprocessing: fastp at Q25, MiXCR clone calling, in-frame beta chains kept. Rows with one shared CDR3 protein collapse into an entry with the most common genes and DNA. The sample table shows some 17,000 distinct CDR3 sequences, and about 61% are seen once. 11% of the sample comes from the top ten.

Sequenced input: CD4+ T cells from blood, cultured in vitro. These receptors were collected from a human donor who had recovered from COVID-19.

This chain links TRBV5-4 with TRBJ1-6, with no clear D. V lost 1 base and J lost 5, with 4 bases in between. The germline V gene has CDR1 SGHNT and CDR2 YYREEE (reference sequence). CDR3 length: 13 amino acids. This chain's CDR3 is CASSLPNNSPLHF. In DNA form, the CDR3 reads TGTGCCAGCAGCTTGCCTAATAATTCACCCCTCCACTTT.

The V call is TRBV20-1, the J call TRBJ2-1; no clear D. The CDR3 extends over 15 amino acids. CDR1 and CDR2 from the germline V gene are DFQATT and SNEGSKA (reference sequence). V was shortened by 3 bases and J by 3 bases, with 15 bases between the two germline ends. The DNA for the CDR3 is TGCAGTGCTAGCAGAGGCGGCCCGGGCTACAATGAGCAGTTCTTC. Translation gives CSASRGGPGYNEQFF.

This clonotype was seen once. The J gene is TRBJ1-5, the V gene TRBV7-9, with 8 bases fitting TRBD1. J was trimmed by 5 bases and V by 5 bases; bases with no gene match: 2. CDR1 SEHNR and CDR2 FQNEAQ come from the germline V gene (reference sequence). CDR3 length equals 13 residues. The CDR3 nucleotides read TGTGCCAGCAGCAAACAGGGGGATCAGCCCCAGCATTTT. Its translation: CASSKQGDQPQHF.

The V call is TRBV30, the J call TRBJ1-6; 8 bases are a match to TRBD1. Germline-derived CDR1 and CDR2 are GTSNPN and SVGIG (reference sequence). Trimming at V came to 1 base and at J to 10 bases, leaving 3 bases not matched to a gene. The CDR3 length is 13 residues. The CDR3 DNA follows: TGTGCCTGGAGTGGACAGGGGCGCTCACCCCTCCACTTT. It encodes CAWSGQGRSPLHF.

The chain links TRBV20-1 to TRBJ1-2; D is undetermined. Germline CDR1 is DFQATT and CDR2 is SNEGSKA (reference sequence). CDR3 length: 14 residues. For the CDR3, the DNA is TGCAGCCCACAAAGGGTAGATGTTATCTATGGCTACACCTTC. Translating gives CSPQRVDVIYGYTF.

The chain uses TRBV10-3 and TRBJ1-4; TRBD1 matches 8 bases. This CDR3 region has 14 residues. Germline V gene sequence: CDR1 ENHRY, CDR2 SYGVKD. Trimming removed 6 bases from V and 5 bases from J; junction bases left unmatched: 5. The CDR3 region is CAISRTGLNEKLFF. The CDR3 DNA is TGTGCCATCAGCAGGACAGGGCTGAATGAAAAACTGTTTTTT.

V is TRBV7-3 and J is TRBJ2-5; D assignment may be TRBD1 or TRBD2 (7 bases each). There are 14 residues in the CDR3. Germline CDR1 and CDR2: SGHTA and FQGTGA. V lost 6 bases and J 5 bases, leaving 16 bases between the germline ends. The CDR3 bases are TGTGCCAGCAGTTCAGGGGGGGGCCTGGAGACCCAGTACTTC. Its protein is CASSSGGGLETQYF.

This rearrangement joins TRBV5-1 to TRBJ1-2; 8 bases are shared with TRBD1. The germline V gene has CDR1 SGHRS and CDR2 YFSETQ. The CDR3 is 16 residues long. Trimming cost V 4 bases and J 8 bases; bases outside gene matches: 16. The CDR3 coding sequence is TGCGCCAGCAGCGTGTACCCCCCCGGACAGGGATTGGGCTACACCTTC. Translated, it gives CASSVYPPGQGLGYTF.

The chain joins TRBV11-2 to TRBJ2-5; the D gene is possibly TRBD2 (5 bases). The CDR3 runs to 15 residues. V was pared by 8 bases and J by 5 bases, with 21 bases between. CDR1 is SGHAT and CDR2 is FQNNGV in the germline V gene. CDR3 nucleotide sequence: TGTGCCAGCTCGGCCCCTACCTTGCGAGGGGAGACCCAGTACTTC. Translated, it gives CASSAPTLRGETQYF.

A remark on this clonotype: The germline gene is not matched at one end of the junction; a read error may be the cause. This chain connects TRBV7-7 to TRBJ2-2; 12 positions match TRBD2. This CDR3 is 16 amino acids long. The germline V gene encodes CDR1 SSHAT and CDR2 FNYEAQ (reference sequence). The CDR3 DNA reads as TGTGCTAGCAGCGCCCGACTAGCGGGAGCAGCCGGGGAGCTGTTTTTT. Its translation is CASSARLAGAAGELFF.

This sequence joins TRBV7-9 and TRBJ1-5; weak D call: TRBD1 (5 bases). Between the trimmed V and J ends, which lost 5 bases and 5 bases, there was a span of 16 bases. The CDR3 consists of 15 residues. Germline values: CDR1 SEHNR, CDR2 FQNEAQ (reference sequence). The CDR3 protein is CASSTTGAGYQPQHF. DNA of the CDR3: TGTGCCAGCAGCACAACCGGGGCAGGGTATCAGCCCCAGCATTTT.

This clonotype came up a few times. The chain's CDR3 is CASGTPNTGELFF. In DNA, the CDR3 is TGTGCCAGCGGGACACCCAACACCGGGGAGCTGTTTTTT. V gene TRBV19 combines with J gene TRBJ2-2; tentative D call: TRBD1 (6 bases). V was clipped by 9 bases and J by 2 bases, with 10 bases between them. Germline assignment: CDR1 LNHDA and CDR2 SQIVND (reference sequence). The CDR3 has 13 amino acids.